This entry describes one T cell receptor (beta chain). Its specificity is not known. Germline V gives CDR1 SGHKS, CDR2 YYEKEE (reference sequence). The CDR3 has 16 amino acids. The V end lost 5 bases, the J end lost 2 bases, and 19 bases lay between the germline ends. This sample was included in a study of T-cell reconstitution after alpha-beta-depleted transplantation in children. Points from the study as a whole: Newly produced T cells mostly provided counts and TCRbeta diversity after one year, as hyperexpanded clones declined.

It was with unique molecular identifiers that the TCRbeta library was prepared. A single record per CDR3 protein comes from TCRdb applying MiXCR to the PCR reads. The sample shows 450,000 to 550,000 distinct CDR3 sequences, over 10% of them seen only once. The material sequenced was PBMCs, mostly from graft donor cells, taken 180 days after TCRalphabeta/CD19-depleted stem cell transplant. The TCR sequence derives from a female patient younger than 10 who had a stem cell transplant for aplastic anemia, so the T cells may come from the graft donor. The J gene is TRBJ1-1, the V gene TRBV5-5; D unclear. The CDR3 nucleotides are TGTGCCAGCAGGCCTGGCTGGACTCTGCCCAACACTGAAGCTTTCTTT. The encoded protein is CASRPGWTLPNTEAFF.